This T cell receptor (beta chain) came from a study of T cell responses to AZD1222 COVID-19 vaccine. Across the whole study: Second-dose recipients at about 4 or about 12 weeks were treated as one pooled group. Study results and caveats: Among spike-specific TCRs, nearly half reportedly target unmutated variant regions. Two AZD1222 administrations were followed by greater Spike-specific TCR breadth and depth. The span of vaccine-associated CD4 TCRs extended across spike, with dominance at 160-218 and 743-854.

The CDR3 sequence is 11 residues long. CDR1 is DFQATT, CDR2 SNEGSKA, per germline (reference sequence). This clone was counted once. Its cognate antigen is unknown. Here immunoSEQ multiplex PCR was the method, and the copy in TCRdb shows in-frame clones only, minus some. The sample lists 100,000 to 150,000 clones, 88% seen once, with about 4.9% in the top ten. The TCR comes from an adult in good health. The source was peripheral blood, collected on day 0 of AZD1222 vaccination. The chain recombines TRBV20-1 with TRBJ1-4; D call uncertain. As DNA, the CDR3 is TGCGGGAGGAAGGGATACGAAAAACTGTTTTTT. Translation: CGRKGYEKLFF.